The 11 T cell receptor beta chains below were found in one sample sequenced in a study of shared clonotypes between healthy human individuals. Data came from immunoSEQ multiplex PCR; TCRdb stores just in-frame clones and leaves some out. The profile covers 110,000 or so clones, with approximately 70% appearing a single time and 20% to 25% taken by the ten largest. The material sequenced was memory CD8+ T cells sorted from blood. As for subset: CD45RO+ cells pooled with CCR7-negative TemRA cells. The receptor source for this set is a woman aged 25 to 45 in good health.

The CDR3 is CASSLTGARLYEQYF. The CDR3 bases are TGCGCCAGCAGCTTGACCGGAGCCCGGCTCTACGAGCAGTACTTC. J is TRBJ2-5 and V is TRBV5-1; D uncertain. The J call may be mistaken, given a closer DNA end match to TRBJ2-7. Germline V gene sequence: CDR1 SGHRS, CDR2 YFSETQ. The CDR3 loop spans 15 amino acids.

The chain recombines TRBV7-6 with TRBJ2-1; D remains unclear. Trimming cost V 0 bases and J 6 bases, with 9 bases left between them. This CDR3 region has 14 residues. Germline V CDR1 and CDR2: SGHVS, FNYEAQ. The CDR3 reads CASSLARDVNEQFF. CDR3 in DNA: TGTGCCAGCAGCTTAGCGCGAGACGTCAATGAGCAGTTCTTC.

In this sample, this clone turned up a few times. The CDR3 DNA is TGTGCCAGCAGTGTCATGAGTGCGGGCTGGAACACCGGGGAGCTGTTTTTT. Translated, it gives CASSVMSAGWNTGELFF. V is TRBV2 and J is TRBJ2-2, with D maybe TRBD2 (5 bases). Germline V gene lookup returns CDR1 SNHLY and CDR2 FYNNEI. Trimming took off 4 bases at V and 1 base at J, with 16 bases between the two ends. CDR3 length: 17 amino acids.

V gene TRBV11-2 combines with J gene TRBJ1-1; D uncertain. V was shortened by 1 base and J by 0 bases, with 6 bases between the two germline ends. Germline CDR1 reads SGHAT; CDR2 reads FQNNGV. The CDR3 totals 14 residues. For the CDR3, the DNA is TGTGCCAGCAGCTTAGTGCAGATGAACACTGAAGCTTTCTTT. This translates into CASSLVQMNTEAFF.

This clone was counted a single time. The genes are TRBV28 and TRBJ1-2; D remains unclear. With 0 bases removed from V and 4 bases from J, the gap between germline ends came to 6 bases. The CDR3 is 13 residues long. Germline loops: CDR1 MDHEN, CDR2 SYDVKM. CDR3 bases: TGTGCCAGCAGTTTATGGGACCCCTATGGCTACACCTTC. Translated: CASSLWDPYGYTF.

The CDR3 DNA is TGTGCCATCAGTGTCTCGTTGCCGTTCATGGGGGGCACCATATATTTT. It codes for CAISVSLPFMGGTIYF. This sequence joins TRBV10-3 and TRBJ1-3; D possibly corresponds to TRBD1 (5 bases). Germline loops: CDR1 ENHRY, CDR2 SYGVKD. The ends were cut back, 4 bases at V and 9 bases at J, with 22 bases in the middle. This CDR3 spans 16 amino acids.

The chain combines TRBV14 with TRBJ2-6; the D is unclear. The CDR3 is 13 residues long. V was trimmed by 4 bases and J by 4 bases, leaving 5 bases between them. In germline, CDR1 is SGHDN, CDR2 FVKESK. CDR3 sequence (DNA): TGTGCCAGCAGCCCTGACGGGGCCAACGTCCTGACTTTC. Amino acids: CASSPDGANVLTF.

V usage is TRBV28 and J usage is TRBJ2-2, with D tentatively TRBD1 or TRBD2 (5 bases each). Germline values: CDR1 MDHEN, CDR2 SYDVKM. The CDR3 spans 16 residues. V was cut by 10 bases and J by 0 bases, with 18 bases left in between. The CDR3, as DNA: TGTGCCACCGATCCGTTGGGGACCACGAACACCGGGGAGCTGTTTTTT. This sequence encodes CATDPLGTTNTGELFF.

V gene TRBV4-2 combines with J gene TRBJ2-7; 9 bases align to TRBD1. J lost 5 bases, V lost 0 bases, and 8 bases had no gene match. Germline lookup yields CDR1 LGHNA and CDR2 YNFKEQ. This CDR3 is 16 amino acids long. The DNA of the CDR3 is TGTGCCAGCAGCCAAGAAGGAGGGACAGGGAGCAACGAGCAGTACTTC. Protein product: CASSQEGGTGSNEQYF.

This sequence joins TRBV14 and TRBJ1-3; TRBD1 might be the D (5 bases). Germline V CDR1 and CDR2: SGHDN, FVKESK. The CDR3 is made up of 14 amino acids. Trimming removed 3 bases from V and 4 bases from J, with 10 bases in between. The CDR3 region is CASSHREVGNTIYF. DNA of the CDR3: TGTGCCAGCAGCCACAGGGAGGTCGGAAACACCATATATTTT.

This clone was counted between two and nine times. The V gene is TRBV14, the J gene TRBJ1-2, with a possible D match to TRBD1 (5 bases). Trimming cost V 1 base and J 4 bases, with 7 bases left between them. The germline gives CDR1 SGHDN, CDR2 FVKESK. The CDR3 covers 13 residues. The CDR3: CASSQAGTYGYTF. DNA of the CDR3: TGTGCCAGCAGCCAAGCTGGGACCTATGGCTACACCTTC.